The next 24 T cell receptor beta chains were all read from a single sample in a study of identical twins. MiXCR was run by TCRdb on the 5' RACE reads, yielding one entry per CDR3 protein. The data hold 470,000 or so distinct CDR3 sequences, with approximately 24% observed a single time. The same data also went into a second study, on T cells expressing NK-cell markers.

The sequenced material came from CD4+ T cells sorted from blood. All receptors come from a young woman in good health.

The genes are TRBV2 and TRBJ2-3; 10 nucleotides match TRBD1. CDR3 length: 15 residues. Per the germline V gene, CDR1 is SNHLY and CDR2 is FYNNEI. Trimming cost V 5 bases and J 4 bases; bases outside gene matches: 6. The CDR3 nucleotides read TGTGCCAGCAGTTTTTGGACAGGGGGATCAGATACGCAGTATTTT. Protein sequence: CASSFWTGGSDTQYF.

This clonotype was observed a few times. The V and J genes are TRBV4-3 and TRBJ2-7; 8 nucleotides agree with TRBD2. This CDR3 contains 15 residues. Germline V gene sequence: CDR1 LGHNA, CDR2 YSLEER. J was trimmed by 0 bases and V by 4 bases; bases with no gene match: 5. The CDR3 here is CASSLRREASYEQYF. CDR3 coding DNA: TGCGCCAGCAGCCTAAGGCGGGAGGCCTCCTACGAGCAGTACTTC.

The chain uses TRBV4-3 and TRBJ2-6; no clear D gene. The V and J ends lost 0 bases and 0 bases respectively, with 12 bases between them. The CDR3 spans 18 residues. The germline gives CDR1 LGHNA, CDR2 YSLEER. Here the CDR3 DNA reads TGCGCCAGCAGCCAAGATCACGGGTACATCTCTGGGGCCAACGTCCTGACTTTC. Protein: CASSQDHGYISGANVLTF.

This chain uses TRBV6-5 with TRBJ2-1, with 7 bases aligning to TRBD2. Germline V CDR1 and CDR2: MNHEY, SVGAGI. After removal of 2 bases from V and 1 base from J, the junction contained 8 bases not matched to a gene. This CDR3 spans 17 amino acids. CDR3 sequence: CASSYDMWRGSYNEQFF. Here the CDR3 DNA reads TGTGCCAGCAGTTACGACATGTGGCGGGGGTCCTACAATGAGCAGTTCTTC.

This clonotype was observed many times. A read error may account for a junction end that differs from germline. V gene TRBV12-3 or TRBV12-4 combines with J gene TRBJ1-2; D possibly corresponds to TRBD1 (6 bases). CDR3 size: 12 residues. The CDR3: CASTLQGYGYTF. The DNA of the CDR3 is TGTGCCAGCACTTTACAGGGTTATGGCTACACCTTC.

This chain links TRBV25-1 with TRBJ2-1; 8 bases match TRBD2. The CDR3 totals 16 residues. The V and J ends lost 1 base and 9 bases, in that order; junction bases with no gene match: 11. Germline values: CDR1 MGHDK, CDR2 SYGVNS. CDR3 in DNA: TGTGCCAGCAGTGAATCTGCGGGCCGGGGGGGAGGTGAGCAGTTCTTC. Translation gives CASSESAGRGGGEQFF.

This chain connects TRBV12-3 or TRBV12-4 to TRBJ1-1, with 7 bases fitting TRBD1. Germline trimming cut 8 bases from V and 6 bases from J; bases unmatched to any gene: 18. This CDR3 comprises 16 residues. The DNA for the CDR3 is TGTGCCAGCCTGATCAGACAGGGCCCTTTTATAGCTGAAGCTTTCTTT. Encoded protein: CASLIRQGPFIAEAFF.

The chain links TRBV6-1 to TRBJ2-6, with D tentatively TRBD1 (6 bases). Germline lookup yields CDR1 MNHNS and CDR2 SASEGT. There are 15 residues in the CDR3. V dropped 4 bases and J dropped 2 bases, with 9 bases sitting between them. CDR3 amino acids: CASSGRTAGANVLTF. The DNA of the CDR3 is TGTGCCAGCAGTGGCCGGACAGCTGGGGCCAACGTCCTGACTTTC.

At least ten counts were recorded for this clonotype. The chain uses TRBV2 and TRBJ2-7; tentatively, D is TRBD2 (6 bases). Germline assignment: CDR1 SNHLY and CDR2 FYNNEI. The CDR3 consists of 14 residues. V was pared by 6 bases and J by 3 bases, with 15 bases between. CDR3 loop: CASRRTTDLYEQYF. The DNA for the CDR3 is TGTGCCAGCAGGAGGACTACCGACCTCTACGAGCAGTACTTC.

This clonotype has more than one count but fewer than ten. The rearrangement uses TRBV5-1 and TRBJ2-1; the D gene is possibly TRBD2 (6 bases). This CDR3 has 16 amino acids. Trimming cost V 0 bases and J 6 bases, with 16 bases left between them. CDR1 and CDR2 from the germline V gene are SGHRS and YFSETQ. The CDR3: CASSLGLRLGSNEQFF. CDR3 bases: TGCGCCAGCAGCTTGGGGTTGAGACTAGGCAGCAATGAGCAGTTCTTC.

This clonotype turned up a few times. This chain connects TRBV6-1 to TRBJ2-7; D assignment may be TRBD1 or TRBD2 (5 bases each). V shed 5 bases and J shed 3 bases, with 17 bases lying between them. Germline values: CDR1 MNHNS, CDR2 SASEGT. The CDR3 is 15 amino acids. CDR3 coding DNA: TGTGCCAGCAGTACACCACGGGACGGACTCTACGAGCAGTACTTC. Its protein is CASSTPRDGLYEQYF.

V usage is TRBV20-1 and J usage is TRBJ2-1; D assignment may be TRBD1 or TRBD2 (7 bases each). CDR3 length equals 13 residues. The germline V gene encodes CDR1 DFQATT and CDR2 SNEGSKA (reference sequence). V was clipped by 7 bases and J by 10 bases, with 20 bases between them. In DNA form, the CDR3 reads TGCAGTGGCAACCAGGGGGGGTCAAGGGAGCAGTTCTTC. This encodes CSGNQGGSREQFF.

The chain joins TRBV6-1 to TRBJ2-2; 11 bases align to TRBD1. Per the germline V gene, CDR1 is MNHNS and CDR2 is SASEGT. V shed 8 bases and J 5 bases; nucleotides not matched to a gene: 4. The CDR3 loop spans 14 amino acids. The CDR3: CASFGTGGTGELFF. CDR3 DNA: TGTGCCAGCTTCGGGACAGGGGGGACCGGGGAGCTGTTTTTT.

This clonotype was seen only a few times. This chain joins TRBV5-1 and TRBJ1-1, with D hard to call. Per the germline V gene, CDR1 is SGHRS and CDR2 is YFSETQ. Trimming removed 0 bases from V and 1 base from J, with 10 bases in between. The CDR3 contains 15 residues. The CDR3 is CASSLDTPGNTEAFF. CDR3 bases: TGCGCCAGCAGCTTGGACACCCCAGGGAACACTGAAGCTTTCTTT.

The chain joins TRBV7-2 to TRBJ1-2; 8 nucleotides line up with TRBD1. The CDR3 extends over 15 amino acids. V shed 8 bases, J shed 2 bases, and the junction held 10 bases outside the gene matches. From germline, CDR1 is SGHTA and CDR2 FQGNSA. CDR3 in amino acids: CASAKLRQGNYGYTF. The DNA for the CDR3 is TGTGCCAGCGCAAAACTGAGACAGGGGAACTATGGCTACACCTTC.

The rearrangement uses TRBV20-1 and TRBJ2-7; the match to TRBD1 covers 11 bases. The CDR3 extends over 13 amino acids. Per germline, CDR1 DFQATT and CDR2 SNEGSKA (reference sequence). V shed 6 bases, J shed 3 bases, and the junction held 4 bases outside the gene matches. The CDR3 DNA is TGCAGTGCCGGACAGGGGGCCAACTACGAGCAGTACTTC. It yields the protein CSAGQGANYEQYF.

The rearrangement joins TRBV10-3 to TRBJ1-5; 8 nucleotides agree with TRBD1. The CDR3 sequence is 12 residues long. J was trimmed by 6 bases and V by 8 bases; bases with no gene match: 3. Germline V gives CDR1 ENHRY, CDR2 SYGVKD. CDR3 nucleotides: TGTGCCATCGGACAGGGTTCTCAGCCCCAGCATTTT. Translated: CAIGQGSQPQHF.

This clonotype was recorded a few times. The chain is built from TRBV18 and TRBJ2-1; D is uncertain. This CDR3 contains 15 residues. Trimming stripped 4 bases from V and 0 bases from J, with 10 bases between. CDR1 and CDR2 (germline): KGHSH, LQKENI. CDR3 sequence: CASSLRSFSYNEQFF. CDR3 coding DNA: TGTGCCAGCTCACTTCGTTCGTTCTCCTACAATGAGCAGTTCTTC.

This clonotype was recorded at least ten times. This chain's CDR3 is CASSQGYRASPLHF. The CDR3 coding sequence is TGTGCCAGCAGCCAAGGTTATCGAGCCTCACCCCTCCACTTT. The chain recombines TRBV3-1 with TRBJ1-6; D not certain. Germline V CDR1 and CDR2: LGHDT, YNNKEL (reference sequence). The germline V and J ends were trimmed by 1 base and 10 bases, with 11 bases remaining between them. The CDR3 is 14 amino acids. Together with reference TRBV3-1 and TRBJ1-6, the CDR3 gives the full variable domain: DTAVSQTPKYLVTQMGNDKSIKCEQNLGHDTMYWYKQDSKKFLKIMFSYNNKELIINETVPNRFSPKSPDKAHLNLHINSLELGDSAVYFCASSQGYRASPLHFGNGTRLTVT.

The chain joins TRBV5-1 to TRBJ2-5; 9 bases map to TRBD1. This CDR3 has 12 amino acids. Trimming cost V 7 bases and J 6 bases; bases outside gene matches: 4. Looked up from germline, CDR1 is SGHRS and CDR2 is YFSETQ. In nucleotides, the CDR3 is TGCGCCAGCCGCGGACAGGGGCAGACCCAGTACTTC. It yields the protein CASRGQGQTQYF.

This clonotype was seen a few times. CDR3 sequence: CSALTSGSPYNEQFF. The CDR3 DNA reads as TGCAGTGCCCTGACTAGCGGGAGCCCCTACAATGAGCAGTTCTTC. This rearrangement joins TRBV20-1 to TRBJ2-1, with 12 bases lining up with TRBD2. Germline V gene lookup returns CDR1 DFQATT and CDR2 SNEGSKA (reference sequence). This CDR3 contains 15 residues. Trimming cost V 6 bases and J 2 bases; bases outside gene matches: 5.

This chain joins TRBV12-3 or TRBV12-4 and TRBJ1-1, with D perhaps TRBD1 (6 bases). V was trimmed by 6 bases and J by 7 bases, leaving 15 bases between them. The length of the CDR3 is 13 residues. CDR3 in DNA: TGTGCCAGCAGGTCAGGGGTAGGGGGTGAAGCTTTCTTT. This encodes CASRSGVGGEAFF.

This clonotype was detected only a few times. This chain uses TRBV11-2 with TRBJ2-1, with TRBD2 matching over 8 bases. V gave up 2 bases and J gave up 7 bases; unmatched junction bases: 7. This CDR3 contains 15 residues. Germline CDR1 reads SGHAT; CDR2 reads FQNNGV. CDR3 sequence reads: CASSLFRERGNEQFF. The CDR3 region has the DNA TGTGCCAGCAGCTTATTTAGGGAGCGGGGGAATGAGCAGTTCTTC.

This clonotype has just one count. The V call is TRBV20-1, the J call TRBJ2-2; D not certain. CDR1 and CDR2 from the germline V gene are DFQATT and SNEGSKA (reference sequence). This CDR3 region has 13 residues. V was clipped by 3 bases and J by 2 bases, with 7 bases between them. The CDR3, as DNA: TGCAGTGCTAGGGTTGGAAACACCGGGGAGCTGTTTTTT. Translating it yields CSARVGNTGELFF.